This T cell receptor beta chain is drawn from a study of graft-versus-host responses after intestinal transplantation. The wider study: Recipients got multivisceral, liver-intestinal, or isolated intestinal transplants. Every recipient had anti-thymocyte globulin induction and about three years of tacrolimus plus steroids.

Measured with immunoSEQ multiplex PCR; TCRdb has only the in-frame clones, and not every one. The data contain just over 85,000 clones, 85% to 95% of them singletons. Remarks on this clone: The antigen is undetermined.

Study-wide results and limits: Among recipient marrow samples, GvH clones were found; some appeared first in ileum or blood. Among circulating GvH clones, peak levels were associated with early post-transplant declines in HvG clones.

The CDR3 has 15 amino acids. V gene TRBV21-1 combines with J gene TRBJ1-5; the table's TRBD1 call for D was not verified on the DNA. TRBV21-1 is a listed pseudogene. The receptor was isolated from a human donor who was the organ donor for an intestinal transplant. The sample in question was unstimulated CD8+ T cells sorted from spleen or lymph node cells, obtained before transplant. In nucleotides, the CDR3 is TGTGCCAGCAGCAGGACAGGGGAGGGCAATCAGCCCCAGCATTTT. Residues: CASSRTGEGNQPQHF.